A selection of T cell receptor beta chains follows, all from one sample in a study of cytomegalovirus exposure and HLA in healthy donors. Here immunoSEQ multiplex PCR was the method, and the copy in TCRdb shows in-frame clones only, minus some. The top ten clones hold 1% to 1.5% of a sample with about 130,000 clones, 85% to 95% of them seen once. Sequencing used PBMCs. The receptors stem from a woman between 18 and 30 years old in good health and CMV-seronegative. The CDR3 runs from the conserved cysteine through the conserved F or W. Fields, in order: V gene, D gene, CDR3 protein. The D gene is left open where the match is weak.

TRBV15 - CATSLSLTGMNTEAFF
TRBV4-2 - CASSQDLRGSMETQYF
TRBV28 TRBD1 CASTPSVGQGLIETQYF
TRBV28 - CASRRSNQPQHF
TRBV7-2 TRBD2 CASSLVGTTQETQYF
TRBV10-3 TRBD1 CATHDRAGGTEAFF
TRBV5-1 TRBD1 CASSLVPGGNYGYTF
TRBV10-3 TRBD1 CAISTDREETQYF
TRBV5-1 - CASSLGAGARYGYTF
TRBV6-5 TRBD2 CASSSIAGVSEQFF
TRBV10-3 TRBD2 CAISASGSSYEQYF
TRBV6-5 - CASSYAAGDEQYF
TRBV27 TRBD1 CASSKDRNPGANVLTF
TRBV16 - CASSQLDFRGGNEQFF
TRBV27 TRBD2 CASAQRETYEQYF
TRBV7-2 - CASSLGSRGRPYEQYF
TRBV7-9 - CASSLEGGIPSYEQYF
TRBV6-4 TRBD1 CASRAGQGASPLHF
TRBV30 - CAWSGIDNTYGYTF
TRBV5-1 TRBD1 CASSLEDGTAFSGANVLTF
TRBV5-1 TRBD1 CASSSGTGAETQYF
TRBV7-2 TRBD2 CASSLGGAGGTYEQYF
TRBV7-2 - CASSSEGAYEQYF
TRBV7-2 - CASSPHTGLGQPQHF
TRBV4-1 - CASSQDRGEEPQHF
TRBV19 - CASSGAAAYEQYF
TRBV7-3 TRBD2 CASSLGPSGRAVNEQFF
TRBV7-2 - CASRTGTTNTGELFF
TRBV20-1 - CSASPDIFYTF
TRBV7-2 TRBD1 CASSLHVLAGGRQPQHF
TRBV5-1 - CASSADQGYEQYF
TRBV7-6 - CASSLVSGELFF
TRBV15 - CATSSLTGVYGYTF
TRBV29-1 - CSVDEGDQPQHF
TRBV5-4 - CASSLGPIQEDYEQYF
TRBV19 - CASSIGAGNQPQHF
TRBV28 TRBD1 CASSLSPGTGNEQYF
TRBV7-2 TRBD1 CASSLWGQTNQPQHF
TRBV10-2 TRBD1 CASSDTGGSYEQYF
TRBV5-6 - CASSFAGTPDIQYF
TRBV7-2 TRBD2 CASSLTSGRDEQYF
TRBV5-4 TRBD2 CASSPSLGGGETQYF
TRBV6-1 TRBD1 CASSEKLGTALNTEAFF
TRBV4-1 TRBD1 CASSQGQGAEGYTF
TRBV15 - CATSRDYPVNSPLHF
TRBV5-1 TRBD2 CASSLLAGESNEQFF
TRBV6-6 TRBD2 CASSLGPGLENEQYF
TRBV6-1 - CASSLGGGNTGELFF
TRBV28 - CASTSGHRKGGTEAFF
TRBV20-1 TRBD2 CSAWTSYEQYF
TRBV18 - CASSLMDTVYEQYF
TRBV18 - CASSIGTVRNEKLFF
TRBV7-3 TRBD2 CASSKSSGSSNEQFF
TRBV28 - CASKGRGAGELFF
TRBV19 TRBD1 CASSLQPGQGPSYNEQFF
TRBV9 - CASSVDSSGANVLTF
TRBV29-1 TRBD2 CSAKKLPISGTRTYEQFF